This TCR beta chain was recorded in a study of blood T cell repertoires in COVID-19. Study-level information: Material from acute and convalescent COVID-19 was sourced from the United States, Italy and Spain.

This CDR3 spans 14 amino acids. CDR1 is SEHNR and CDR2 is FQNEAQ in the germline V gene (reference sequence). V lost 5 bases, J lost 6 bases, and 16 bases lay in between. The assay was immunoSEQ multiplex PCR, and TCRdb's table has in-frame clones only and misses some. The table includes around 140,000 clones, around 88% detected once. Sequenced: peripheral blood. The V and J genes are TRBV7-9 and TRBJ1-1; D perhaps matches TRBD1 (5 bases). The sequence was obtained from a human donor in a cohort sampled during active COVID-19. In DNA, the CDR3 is TGTGCCAGCAGCCCCCGGGGGGGGGAAGCTGAAGCTTTCTTT. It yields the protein CASSPRGGEAEAFF.